The 23 T cell receptor beta chains in this list originate from one sample, sequenced in a study of shared clonotypes between healthy human individuals. Naive CD8 isolation took CD45RO-negative cells positively selected for CCR7 and excluded terminally differentiated effector memory CD45RA+ cells. Libraries were prepared by immunoSEQ multiplex PCR; TCRdb keeps only in-frame clonotypes and omits some of them. Counted here are about 2,100,000 clones, about 93% occurring once; the ten biggest clones make up about 1.8%. Material for sequencing was naive CD8+ T cells from PBMCs. The receptors originated from a young man in good health. Some clones in this sample may be carry-over from other donors' samples.

The V and J genes are TRBV9 and TRBJ1-3; D not resolved. Germline V CDR1 and CDR2: SGDLS, YYNGEE. The CDR3 covers 15 residues. The V end was cut by 0 bases, the J end by 0 bases, with 7 bases between. CDR3 in amino acids: CASSVDAGSGNTIYF. Here the CDR3 DNA reads TGTGCCAGCAGCGTAGATGCGGGCTCTGGAAACACCATATATTTT.

The gene calls are TRBV7-9 and TRBJ1-1, with D possibly TRBD1 on 5 matching bases. Germline values: CDR1 SEHNR, CDR2 FQNEAQ (reference sequence). This CDR3 comprises 13 residues. V lost 4 bases to trimming and J lost 4 bases, with 10 bases between them. Here the CDR3 DNA reads TGTGCCAGCAGCTGGGGGGGAGCCACTGAAGCTTTCTTT. Protein: CASSWGGATEAFF.

The V gene is TRBV5-1, the J gene TRBJ1-1, with D tentatively TRBD1 (5 bases). Germline CDR1 is SGHRS and CDR2 is YFSETQ. This CDR3 spans 17 amino acids. V was clipped by 2 bases and J by 4 bases, with 21 bases between them. The CDR3 bases are TGCGCCAGCAGCTTTTCGTATGTTCCAGGGCGGCCCACTGAAGCTTTCTTT. The encoded protein is CASSFSYVPGRPTEAFF.

This chain links TRBV27 with TRBJ2-6; D might be TRBD1 (5 bases). Per germline, CDR1 MNHEY and CDR2 SMNVEV (reference sequence). Trimming took 6 bases from V and 0 from J, leaving 9 bases between them. The length of the CDR3 is 15 residues. DNA for the CDR3: TGTGCCAGCAGAGGGGTAGTCTCTGGGGCCAACGTCCTGACTTTC. Protein sequence: CASRGVVSGANVLTF. Looking up the rest from reference TRBV27 and TRBJ2-6 gives the full variable domain: EAQVTQNPRYLITVTGKKLTVTCSQNMNHEYMSWYRQDPGLGLRQIYYSMNVEVTDKGDVPEGYKVSRKEKRNFPLILESPSPNQTSLYFCASRGVVSGANVLTFGAGSRLTVL.

Here the CDR3 reads CASSKALGLPGEQYF. Written as DNA, the CDR3 is TGTGCCAGCAGCAAGGCCCTCGGCCTCCCGGGGGAGCAGTACTTC. The rearrangement joins TRBV21-1 to TRBJ2-7; the table's D call of TRBD2 was not tested on the DNA. TRBV21-1 is termed a pseudogene. This CDR3 region has 15 residues.

The rearrangement uses TRBV11-3 and TRBJ2-1; the match to TRBD2 covers 10 bases. V was pared by 6 bases and J by 9 bases, with 5 bases of the junction left unmatched. The germline V gene encodes CDR1 SGHNT and CDR2 YENEEA. The length of the CDR3 is 13 residues. The CDR3 loop reads CASRKREGSEQFF. The DNA for the CDR3 is TGTGCCAGCAGGAAGCGGGAGGGCTCTGAGCAGTTCTTC.

The gene calls are TRBV27 and TRBJ1-4, with a tentative D call TRBD1 (5 bases). Per the germline V gene, CDR1 is MNHEY and CDR2 is SMNVEV (reference sequence). The CDR3 contains 14 residues. V was shortened by 3 bases and J by 8 bases, with 13 bases between the two germline ends. The CDR3 reads CASSFTGAGEKLFF. The CDR3 DNA is TGTGCCAGCAGTTTTACCGGGGCGGGGGAAAAACTGTTTTTT.

The rearrangement links TRBV27 to TRBJ2-7, with TRBD2 identical over 8 bases. Germline V lookup: CDR1 MNHEY, CDR2 SMNVEV (reference sequence). V lost 7 bases and J lost 2; bases outside the gene matches: 7. This CDR3 region has 14 residues. The CDR3 loop reads CASNSAGLAYEQYF. In DNA, the CDR3 is TGTGCCAGCAATTCCGCGGGACTAGCCTACGAGCAGTACTTC.

Worth noting for this clone: The identical CDR3 is also encoded by other nucleotide sequences in the sample. The rearrangement uses TRBV29-1 and TRBJ1-2; D gene ambiguous. V lost 4 bases to trimming and J lost 0 bases, with 6 bases between them. This CDR3 comprises 12 residues. Looked up from germline, CDR1 is SQVTM and CDR2 is ANQGSEA. The CDR3 loop reads CSVAGANYGYTF. CDR3 in DNA: TGCAGCGTTGCGGGAGCTAACTATGGCTACACCTTC.

The chain recombines TRBV6-5 with TRBJ1-1; tentatively, D is TRBD1 (5 bases). The CDR3 has 15 amino acids. V lost 0 bases and J 5 bases, leaving 13 bases between the germline ends. The germline CDR1 and CDR2 sequences are MNHEY and SVGAGI. The CDR3 sequence: CASSYSRGEGTEAFF. CDR3 DNA sequence: TGTGCCAGCAGTTACTCGCGGGGGGAGGGGACTGAAGCTTTCTTT.

The genes are TRBV27 and TRBJ1-1; D is unresolved. V was shortened by 1 base and J by 9 bases, with 15 bases between the two germline ends. Germline V lookup: CDR1 MNHEY, CDR2 SMNVEV (reference sequence). The CDR3 contains 14 residues. The CDR3 DNA reads TGTGCCAGCAGTTTATTAGGCCCTAAACGGAAAGCTTTCTTT. It specifies CASSLLGPKRKAFF.

This clone was seen just once. The chain uses TRBV6-5 and TRBJ2-7, with 7 bases identical to TRBD1. The germline CDR1 and CDR2 sequences are MNHEY and SVGAGI. V shed 8 bases and J 6 bases; nucleotides not matched to a gene: 10. This CDR3 has 13 amino acids. CDR3 residues: CASWSRQGREQYF. As DNA, the CDR3 is TGTGCCAGCTGGAGCAGACAGGGTCGCGAGCAGTACTTC.

The chain is built from TRBV5-3 and TRBJ1-1; D is undetermined. TRBV5-3 is an ORF, with its function uncertain. The V end lost 3 bases, the J end lost 2 bases, and 11 bases lay between the germline ends. The CDR3 sequence is 14 residues long. The CDR3 DNA reads TGTGCCAGAAGCTCCCCGAGAGCTAACACTGAAGCTTTCTTT. As protein: CARSSPRANTEAFF.

Regarding this clone: The sample contains more than one DNA sequence encoding this CDR3. The rearrangement uses TRBV5-6 and TRBJ1-5, with TRBD1 matching 10 bases. Germline assignment: CDR1 SGHDT and CDR2 YYEEEE. J gave up 4 bases and V 0 bases, and 1 base lay outside the gene matches. CDR3 length: 15 amino acids. In DNA form, the CDR3 reads TGTGCCAGCAGCTTGGAGGGACAGGGGAATCAGCCCCAGCATTTT. Translation: CASSLEGQGNQPQHF.

The V gene is TRBV2, the J gene TRBJ2-1, with D unclear. Germline V gives CDR1 SNHLY, CDR2 FYNNEI. The CDR3 runs 18 residues. Trimming removed 0 bases at V and 2 bases at J, with 17 bases between. The CDR3 coding sequence is TGTGCCAGCAGTGAAGCGCTTTCAGGCAACCCCACCTACAATGAGCAGTTCTTC. This translates into CASSEALSGNPTYNEQFF.

The rearrangement uses TRBV6-9 and TRBJ2-3; 7 positions match TRBD2. From germline, CDR1 is MNHGY and CDR2 SVAAGI. The trim removed 2 bases at V and 6 bases at J, leaving 8 bases unmatched. This CDR3 spans 15 amino acids. CDR3 in amino acids: CASSYVGRETDTQYF. The CDR3 DNA reads as TGTGCCAGCAGTTATGTGGGGCGGGAGACGGATACGCAGTATTTT.

This sequence joins TRBV9 and TRBJ2-7, with D unclear. Germline CDR1 and CDR2: SGDLS and YYNGEE. Trimming stripped 0 bases from V and 1 base from J, with 11 bases between. The CDR3 contains 15 residues. CDR3 amino acids: CASSVGKVWSYEQYF. CDR3 nucleotides: TGTGCCAGCAGCGTAGGTAAGGTTTGGTCCTACGAGCAGTACTTC.

The CDR3 nucleotides are TGTGCCAGCAGTTACTTACCTCCTGGGACCCCACACGAGCAGTACTTC. This gives the protein CASSYLPPGTPHEQYF. The gene calls are TRBV6-5 and TRBJ2-7; D may match TRBD1 or TRBD2 (5 bases each). The germline V and J ends were trimmed by 1 base and 5 bases, with 18 bases remaining between them. The length of the CDR3 is 16 residues. Germline V gene data show CDR1 as MNHEY and CDR2 as SVGAGI.

This chain uses TRBV30 with TRBJ2-3; no reliable D call. Trimming took off 3 bases at V and 4 bases at J, with 8 bases between the two ends. The CDR3 is 12 residues long. The germline CDR1 and CDR2 sequences are GTSNPN and SVGIG (reference sequence). As DNA, the CDR3 is TGTGCCTGGAGGGACCCCCCAGATACGCAGTATTTT. Protein product: CAWRDPPDTQYF.

V and J are TRBV29-1 and TRBJ1-2; D possibly corresponds to TRBD1 (6 bases). The CDR3 has 16 amino acids. V was shortened by 2 bases and J by 7 bases, with 23 bases between the two germline ends. The germline gives CDR1 SQVTM, CDR2 ANQGSEA. The CDR3 region has the DNA TGCAGCGTTGAATCTGACGGGACACCTCCGCGCTTTGGCTACACCTTC. Its translation is CSVESDGTPPRFGYTF.

The chain is built from TRBV30 and TRBJ2-2; 11 nucleotides agree with TRBD1. With 3 bases clipped from V and 3 bases from J, the junction kept 3 bases outside the gene matches. Looked up from germline, CDR1 is GTSNPN and CDR2 is SVGIG (reference sequence). This CDR3 is 15 amino acids long. CDR3 nucleotide sequence: TGTGCCTGGAGCGGGACAGGGGGGGACACCGGGGAGCTGTTTTTT. It yields the protein CAWSGTGGDTGELFF.

Concerning this clone itself: The sample carries other DNA sequences with the same CDR3. This rearrangement joins TRBV4-3 to TRBJ2-7, with D possibly being TRBD1 or TRBD2 (6 bases each). The CDR3 is 15 amino acids. Trimming removed 0 bases from V and 2 bases from J, with 11 bases in between. From germline, CDR1 is LGHNA and CDR2 YSLEER. The CDR3 nucleotides are TGCGCCAGCAGCCAAGATTGGGGGGCCGCCTACGAGCAGTACTTC. Its protein product is CASSQDWGAAYEQYF.

V and J are TRBV11-2 and TRBJ1-1, with D uncertain. This CDR3 has 13 residues. Trimming took 5 bases from V and 11 from J, leaving 18 bases between them. The V gene's germline CDR1 is SGHAT and CDR2 FQNNGV. CDR3 sequence reads: CASSLPQRGRAFF. The CDR3 DNA follows: TGTGCCAGCAGCCTACCACAGCGTGGGAGGGCTTTCTTT. Based on the CDR3 plus reference TRBV11-2 and TRBJ1-1, the full variable domain is EAGVAQSPRYKIIEKRQSVAFWCNPISGHATLYWYQQILGQGPKLLIQFQNNGVVDDSQLPKDRFSAERLKGVDSTLKIQPAKLEDSAVYLCASSLPQRGRAFFGQGTRLTVV.